This is a list of T cell receptor beta chains from one sample in a study of Tregs in tolerant kidney transplant recipients. Data came from immunoSEQ multiplex PCR; TCRdb stores just in-frame clones and leaves some out. The table records approximately 81,000 clones, 90% to 95% of them present only once. Sequencing was performed on CD4+ T cells from blood (PBMCs), taken 24 months after the transplant. The receptors derive from a human patient who received a combined kidney and bone marrow transplant. Certain T cells may be donor cells from the graft. Each CDR3 is given with its conserved first and last residue. The order of the fields is D gene, V gene, J gene, CDR3 protein. D genes are given only for firm matches.

.	TRBV7-9	TRBJ2-2	CASRTAGALNTGELFF
TRBD1	TRBV7-9	TRBJ2-7	CASSPGQGDYEQYF
.	TRBV6-5	TRBJ1-5	CASGNRGSNQPQHF
.	TRBV5-8	TRBJ2-2	CASSLRGVDTGELFF
.	TRBV10-3	TRBJ1-1	CAIRDRRGLITEAFF
.	TRBV6-4	TRBJ2-2	CASSEEGWSGELFF
.	TRBV19	TRBJ1-1	CASSIPGLLNTEAFF
.	TRBV5-1	TRBJ1-3	CASSFGTHSGNTIYF
.	TRBV30	TRBJ1-1	CAWTQRGDTEAFF
.	TRBV10-1	TRBJ2-1	CASGPGGYEQFF
.	TRBV6-6	TRBJ1-6	CAINNRDGSPLHF
TRBD2	TRBV7-2	TRBJ2-5	CASSSSGLETQYF
.	TRBV11-3	TRBJ1-1	CASSLGLPQGMNTEAFF
TRBD1	TRBV5-6	TRBJ2-5	CASRRMTGAGETQYF
TRBD1	TRBV7-8	TRBJ2-2	CASSSRPGQGRGELFF
TRBD2	TRBV9	TRBJ2-1	CASSSRTSGRSEQFF
TRBD1	TRBV14	TRBJ2-1	CASSPSRGHEQFF
.	TRBV7-8	TRBJ1-1	CASSFQAMNTEAFF
.	TRBV19	TRBJ1-2	CASSTPSQGTYGYTF
TRBD2	TRBV5-1	TRBJ2-7	CASSLAVSGSSYEQYF
.	TRBV29-1	TRBJ1-1	CSDGGSTEAFF
TRBD1	TRBV30	TRBJ2-7	CAWSRGRDRAYEQYF
TRBD2	TRBV5-8	TRBJ2-3	CASSLRSGSTRRGTQYF
TRBD2	TRBV19	TRBJ2-1	CASTGRAGRTYNEQFF
TRBD2	TRBV11-1	TRBJ2-1	CASSLGLAVSSYNEQFF
.	TRBV11-3	TRBJ2-2	CASRIGVTGELFF
.	TRBV9	TRBJ1-1	CASSVDSNTEAFF
.	TRBV12-2	TRBJ1-1	CASRLVKAATGTGNTEAFF
.	TRBV4-1	TRBJ2-7	CASSPFRSYEQYF
.	TRBV5-8	TRBJ2-5	CASSRGTAFMKGETQYF
TRBD1	TRBV10-3	TRBJ1-3	CAGSGTGGNTIYF
TRBD1	TRBV7-9	TRBJ2-3	CASSVWTGRSYF
.	TRBV6-1	TRBJ2-2	CASSSGRTGELFF
TRBD2	TRBV6-5	TRBJ2-4	CASGSAGGSGNIQYF
.	TRBV20-1	TRBJ2-5	CSGGLQETQYF
.	TRBV30	TRBJ1-2	CAWSMQVYGYTF
.	TRBV7-2	TRBJ1-2	CASRAIQGSGGYTF
TRBD2	TRBV18	TRBJ2-2	CASSPGTSSFTGELFF
TRBD2	TRBV5-1	TRBJ2-3	CASSLTGLAGGTDTQYF
.	TRBV30	TRBJ2-1	CAWGGYNEQFF
.	TRBV6-4	TRBJ2-3	CATRGSSTDTQYF
.	TRBV2	.	CASSAIEAYEQYF
.	TRBV18	TRBJ2-3	CASSRFAGVPDSQSTDTQYF
.	TRBV10-3	TRBJ2-5	CAISDRAKETQYF
.	TRBV5-8	TRBJ2-5	CASSSGETQYF
.	TRBV27	TRBJ2-6	CASSSPGASGANVLTF
TRBD2	TRBV10-3	TRBJ2-7	CAISIRLAVYEQYF
.	TRBV7-6	TRBJ2-2	CASSTLGANTGELFF
TRBD1	TRBV4-2	TRBJ2-6	CASSQDRQGSSGANVLTF
TRBD2	TRBV5-4	TRBJ2-1	CASSPGLARDNEQFF
TRBD1	TRBV5-1	.	CASTPPRDRFYEQYF
TRBD2	TRBV29-1	TRBJ2-1	CSVEGRREGLNEQFF
TRBD2	TRBV27	TRBJ2-1	CASKDKGTSGGNEQFF